This T cell receptor beta chain derives from a study of blood T cell repertoires in COVID-19. Across the study: The analysed material was cDNA or gDNA that came from T cells, B-cell-depleted T cells, or PBMCs.

The V gene lost 6 bases and the J gene lost 7 bases, with 14 bases spanning the gap. Germline V gives CDR1 SGHRS, CDR2 YFSETQ. The CDR3 has 14 amino acids. Only in-frame clones appear in the TCRdb table, and some are missing; sequencing was by immunoSEQ multiplex PCR. Of about 470,000 clones detected, roughly 87% appear once; the ten largest clones hold under 0.75%. The chain carries TRBV5-1 and TRBJ1-6, with a possible D match to TRBD1 (5 bases). This TCR came from a woman aged 18-29 years who had recovered from COVID-19. Material: PBMCs or T cells enriched from blood (not recorded which). CDR3 in amino acids: CASTQGAANSPLHF. The DNA for the CDR3 is TGCGCCAGCACCCAAGGGGCGGCCAATTCACCCCTCCACTTT.